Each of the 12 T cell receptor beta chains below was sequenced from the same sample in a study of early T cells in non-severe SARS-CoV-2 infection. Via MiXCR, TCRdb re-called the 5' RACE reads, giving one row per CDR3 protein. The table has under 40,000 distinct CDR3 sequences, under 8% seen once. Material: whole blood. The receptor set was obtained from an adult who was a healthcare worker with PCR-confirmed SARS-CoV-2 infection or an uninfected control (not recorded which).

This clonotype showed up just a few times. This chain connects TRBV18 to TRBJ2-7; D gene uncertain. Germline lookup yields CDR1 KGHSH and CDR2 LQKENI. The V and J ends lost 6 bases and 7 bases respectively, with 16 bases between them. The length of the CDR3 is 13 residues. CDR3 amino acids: CASSSDTRLEQYF. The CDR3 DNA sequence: TGTGCCAGCTCGTCTGATACCCGGCTGGAGCAGTACTTC.

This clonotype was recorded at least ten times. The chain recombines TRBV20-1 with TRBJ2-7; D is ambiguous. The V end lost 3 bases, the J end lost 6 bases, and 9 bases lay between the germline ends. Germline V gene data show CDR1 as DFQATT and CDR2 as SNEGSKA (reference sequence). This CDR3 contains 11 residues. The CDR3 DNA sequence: TGCAGTGCTAGTGTTCCTGCCGAGCAGTACTTC. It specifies CSASVPAEQYF.

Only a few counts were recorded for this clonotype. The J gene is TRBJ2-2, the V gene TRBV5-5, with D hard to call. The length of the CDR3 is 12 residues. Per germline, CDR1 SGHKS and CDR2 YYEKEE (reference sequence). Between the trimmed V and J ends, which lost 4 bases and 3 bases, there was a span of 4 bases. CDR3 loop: CASSPDTGELFF. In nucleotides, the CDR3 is TGTGCCAGCAGCCCGGACACCGGGGAGCTGTTTTTT.

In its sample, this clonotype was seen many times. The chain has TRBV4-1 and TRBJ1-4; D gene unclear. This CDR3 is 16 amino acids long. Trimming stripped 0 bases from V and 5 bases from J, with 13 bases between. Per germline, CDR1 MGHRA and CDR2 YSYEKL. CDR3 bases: TGCGCCAGCAGCCAAGAGATCGCCCTAAGGAATGAAAAACTGTTTTTT. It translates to CASSQEIALRNEKLFF.

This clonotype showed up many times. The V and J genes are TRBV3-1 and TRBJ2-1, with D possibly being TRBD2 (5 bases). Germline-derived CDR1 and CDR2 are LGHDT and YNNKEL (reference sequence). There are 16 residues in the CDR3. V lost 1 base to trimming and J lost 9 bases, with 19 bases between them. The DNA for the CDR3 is TGTGCCAGCAGCCAAGGCTTAGTGGGAGCGAACATTGAGCAGTTCTTC. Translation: CASSQGLVGANIEQFF.

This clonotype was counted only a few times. Here the CDR3 reads CASTASYNEQFF. CDR3 bases: TGTGCCAGCACAGCTTCCTACAATGAGCAGTTCTTC. J is TRBJ2-1 and V is TRBV6-5; D remains ambiguous. Deletions cut 7 bases from V and 1 base from J, with 5 bases between. The CDR3 runs 12 residues. Germline CDR1 and CDR2: MNHEY and SVGAGI.

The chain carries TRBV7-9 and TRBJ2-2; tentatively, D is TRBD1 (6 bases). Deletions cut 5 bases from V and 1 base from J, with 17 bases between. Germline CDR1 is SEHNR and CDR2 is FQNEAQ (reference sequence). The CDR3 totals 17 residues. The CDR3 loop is CASSQTAGERNTGELFF. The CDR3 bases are TGTGCCAGCAGCCAGACGGCAGGGGAACGGAACACCGGGGAGCTGTTTTTT. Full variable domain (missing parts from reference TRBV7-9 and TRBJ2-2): DTGVSQNPRHKITKRGQNVTFRCDPISEHNRLYWYRQTLGQGPEFLTYFQNEAQLEKSRLLSDRFSAERPKGSFSTLEIQRTEQGDSAMYLCASSQTAGERNTGELFFGEGSRLTVL.

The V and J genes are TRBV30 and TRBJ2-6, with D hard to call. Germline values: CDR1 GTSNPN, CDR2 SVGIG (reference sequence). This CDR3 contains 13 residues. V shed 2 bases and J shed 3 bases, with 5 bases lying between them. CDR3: CAWSSHGANVLTF. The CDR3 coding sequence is TGTGCCTGGAGTTCCCATGGGGCCAACGTCCTGACTTTC.

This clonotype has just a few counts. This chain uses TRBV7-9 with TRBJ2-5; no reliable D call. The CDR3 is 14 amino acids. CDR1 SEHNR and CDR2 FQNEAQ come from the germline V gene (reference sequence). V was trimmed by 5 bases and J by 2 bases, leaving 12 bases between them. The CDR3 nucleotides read TGTGCCAGCAGCCAGAGGAACAGTCAAGAGACCCAGTACTTC. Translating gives CASSQRNSQETQYF.

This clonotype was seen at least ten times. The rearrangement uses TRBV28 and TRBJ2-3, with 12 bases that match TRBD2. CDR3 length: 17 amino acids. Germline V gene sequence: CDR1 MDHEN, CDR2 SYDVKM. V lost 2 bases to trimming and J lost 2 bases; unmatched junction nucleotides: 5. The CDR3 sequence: CASSLPLAGGFTDTQYF. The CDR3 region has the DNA TGTGCCAGCAGTTTACCCCTAGCGGGAGGGTTCACAGATACGCAGTATTTT.

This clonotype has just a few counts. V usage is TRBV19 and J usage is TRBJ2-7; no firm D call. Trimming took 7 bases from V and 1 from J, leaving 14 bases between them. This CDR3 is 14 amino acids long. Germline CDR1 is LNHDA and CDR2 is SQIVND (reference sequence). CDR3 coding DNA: TGTGCCAGTAACACTGGAAGTCGATCCTACGAGCAGTACTTC. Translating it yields CASNTGSRSYEQYF.

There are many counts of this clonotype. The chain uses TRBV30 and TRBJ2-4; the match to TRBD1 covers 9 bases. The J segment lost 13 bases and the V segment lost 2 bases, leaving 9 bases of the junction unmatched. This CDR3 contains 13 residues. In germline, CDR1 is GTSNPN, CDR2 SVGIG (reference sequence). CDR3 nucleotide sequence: TGTGCCTGGAGTCACGGTACAGGGGGCTGGCAGTACTTC. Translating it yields CAWSHGTGGWQYF.